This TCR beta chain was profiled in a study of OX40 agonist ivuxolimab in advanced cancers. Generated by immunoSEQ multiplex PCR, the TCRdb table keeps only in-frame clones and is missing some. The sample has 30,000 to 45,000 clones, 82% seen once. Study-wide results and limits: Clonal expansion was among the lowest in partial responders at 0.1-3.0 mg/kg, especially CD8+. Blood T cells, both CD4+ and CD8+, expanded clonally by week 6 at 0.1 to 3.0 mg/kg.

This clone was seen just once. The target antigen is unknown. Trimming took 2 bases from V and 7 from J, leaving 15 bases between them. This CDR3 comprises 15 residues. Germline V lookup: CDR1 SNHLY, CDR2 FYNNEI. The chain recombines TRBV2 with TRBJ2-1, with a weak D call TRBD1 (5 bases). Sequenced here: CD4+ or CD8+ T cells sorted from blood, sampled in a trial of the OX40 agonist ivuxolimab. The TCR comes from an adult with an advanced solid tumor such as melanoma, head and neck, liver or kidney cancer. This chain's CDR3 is CASSEQGEVDNEQFF. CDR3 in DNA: TGTGCCAGCAGTGAACAGGGTGAGGTGGATAATGAGCAGTTCTTC.